This entry is about one TCR beta chain. Its matching antigen is unknown. This CDR3 is 12 amino acids long. V was trimmed by 3 bases and J by 6 bases, leaving 6 bases between them. The germline V gene has CDR1 KGHDR and CDR2 SFDVKD. The authors amplified TCR beta CDR3 regions from RNA transcripts. HTBI primers were used in a first-round RT-PCR, which preceded a second-round multiplex PCR. TCRdb used MiXCR to reprocess the multiplex PCR reads, holding one entry per CDR3 protein. Of about 1.1 million distinct CDR3 sequences in the sample, 35% to 40% were seen once. This specimen belongs to a study of Graves' ophthalmopathy and Graves' hyperthyroidism. Study-level findings and limits: Ophthalmopathy progression predictions by the model showed about 75% specificity and approximately 67% sensitivity.

The clonotype was recovered from an adult man with Graves' hyperthyroidism. This sequence joins TRBV24-1 and TRBJ2-3; D is unclear. Material: peripheral blood or thyroid tissue (not recorded which). This chain's CDR3 is CATSDPGDTQYF. The DNA for the CDR3 is TGTGCCACCAGTGATCCGGGTGATACGCAGTATTTT.